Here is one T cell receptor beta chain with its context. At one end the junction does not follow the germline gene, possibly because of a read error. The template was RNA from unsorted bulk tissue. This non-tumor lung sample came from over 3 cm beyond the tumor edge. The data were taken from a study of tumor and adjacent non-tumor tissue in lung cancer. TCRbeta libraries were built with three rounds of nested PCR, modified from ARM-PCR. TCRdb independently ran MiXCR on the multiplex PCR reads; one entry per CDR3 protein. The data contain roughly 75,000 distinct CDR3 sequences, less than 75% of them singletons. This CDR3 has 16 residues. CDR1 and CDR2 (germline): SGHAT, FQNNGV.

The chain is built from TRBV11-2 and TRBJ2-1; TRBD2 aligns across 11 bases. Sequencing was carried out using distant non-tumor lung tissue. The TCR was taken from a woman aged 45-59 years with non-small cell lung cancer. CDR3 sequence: CTRSRMTLAGDNEQFF. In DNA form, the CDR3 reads TGTACCAGGAGCCGGATGACACTAGCGGGGGACAATGAGCAGTTCTTC.